The clone carrying this TCR beta chain was detected a few times. There are 14 residues in the CDR3. V was pared by 1 base and J by 4 bases, with 10 bases between. These data belong to a study of T-cell memory formation after mild COVID-19. Via MiXCR, TCRdb re-called the 5' RACE reads, giving one row per CDR3 protein. The sample gives approximately 450,000 distinct CDR3 sequences, approximately 18% of which show up once; about 12% is in the top ten. The chain joins TRBV12-3 or TRBV12-4 to TRBJ1-2; no definite D call. The TCR originated in an adult woman who had mild COVID-19 (a few samples of this study predate the infection). Cell type and time point are not known. Sample: PBMCs or a T cell subset sorted from them (not recorded which). The CDR3 DNA reads TGTGCCAGCAGTTTAGATGAGACGGGCTATGGCTACACCTTC. Its translation is CASSLDETGYGYTF.